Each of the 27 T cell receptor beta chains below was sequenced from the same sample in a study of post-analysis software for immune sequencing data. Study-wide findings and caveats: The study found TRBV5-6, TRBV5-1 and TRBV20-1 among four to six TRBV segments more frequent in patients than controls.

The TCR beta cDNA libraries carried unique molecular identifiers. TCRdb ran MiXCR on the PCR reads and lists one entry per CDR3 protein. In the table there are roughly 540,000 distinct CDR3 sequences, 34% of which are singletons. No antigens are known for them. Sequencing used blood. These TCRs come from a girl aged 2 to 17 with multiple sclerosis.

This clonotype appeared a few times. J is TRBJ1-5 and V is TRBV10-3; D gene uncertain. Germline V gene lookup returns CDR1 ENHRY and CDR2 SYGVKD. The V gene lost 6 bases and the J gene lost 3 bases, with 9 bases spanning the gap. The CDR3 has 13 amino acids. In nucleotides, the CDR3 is TGTGCCATCAGCGATCAGGTCAATCAGCCCCAGCATTTT. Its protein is CAISDQVNQPQHF.

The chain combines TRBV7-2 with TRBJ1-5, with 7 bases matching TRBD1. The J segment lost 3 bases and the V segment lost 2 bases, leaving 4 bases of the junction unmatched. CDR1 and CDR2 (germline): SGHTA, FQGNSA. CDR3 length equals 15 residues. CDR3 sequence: CASSLFDRANQPQHF. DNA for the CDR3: TGTGCCAGCAGCTTATTCGACAGGGCCAATCAGCCCCAGCATTTT.

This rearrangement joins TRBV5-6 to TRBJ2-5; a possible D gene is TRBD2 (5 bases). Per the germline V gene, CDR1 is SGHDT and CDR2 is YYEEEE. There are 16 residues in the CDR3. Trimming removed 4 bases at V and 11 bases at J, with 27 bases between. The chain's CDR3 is CASSRPWTGFRDEQYF. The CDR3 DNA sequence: TGTGCCAGCAGCCGACCGTGGACTGGGTTTAGGGATGAGCAGTACTTC.

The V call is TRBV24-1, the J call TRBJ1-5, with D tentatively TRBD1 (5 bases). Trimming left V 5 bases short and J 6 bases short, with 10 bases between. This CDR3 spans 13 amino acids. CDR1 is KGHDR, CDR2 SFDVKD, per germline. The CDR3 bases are TGTGCCACCAGTGGTCAGAGGGGTCAGCCCCAGCATTTT. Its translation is CATSGQRGQPQHF.

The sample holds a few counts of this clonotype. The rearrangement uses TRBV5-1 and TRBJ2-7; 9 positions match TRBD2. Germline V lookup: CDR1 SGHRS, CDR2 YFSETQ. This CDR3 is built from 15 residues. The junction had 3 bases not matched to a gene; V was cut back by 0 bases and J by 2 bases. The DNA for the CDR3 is TGCGCCAGCAGCTTGGAGGCGGGAGGGGCCTACGAGCAGTACTTC. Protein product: CASSLEAGGAYEQYF.

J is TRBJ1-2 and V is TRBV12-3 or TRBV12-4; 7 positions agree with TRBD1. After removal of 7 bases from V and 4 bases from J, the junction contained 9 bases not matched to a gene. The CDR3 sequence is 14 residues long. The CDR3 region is CASTTNRGGYGYTF. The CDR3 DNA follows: TGTGCCAGCACTACCAACAGGGGAGGCTATGGCTACACCTTC.

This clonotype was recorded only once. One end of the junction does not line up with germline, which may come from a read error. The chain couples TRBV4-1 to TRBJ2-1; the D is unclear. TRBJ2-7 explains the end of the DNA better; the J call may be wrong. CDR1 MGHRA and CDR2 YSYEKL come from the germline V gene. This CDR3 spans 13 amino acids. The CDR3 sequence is CANSQDILVEQYF. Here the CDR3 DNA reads TGCGCCAACAGCCAAGATATTCTGGTCGAGCAGTACTTC.

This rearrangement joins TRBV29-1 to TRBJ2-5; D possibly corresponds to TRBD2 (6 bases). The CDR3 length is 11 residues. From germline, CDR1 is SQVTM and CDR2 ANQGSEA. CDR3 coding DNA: TGCAGAGTAGCGGAACAAGAGACCCAGTACTTC. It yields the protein CRVAEQETQYF.

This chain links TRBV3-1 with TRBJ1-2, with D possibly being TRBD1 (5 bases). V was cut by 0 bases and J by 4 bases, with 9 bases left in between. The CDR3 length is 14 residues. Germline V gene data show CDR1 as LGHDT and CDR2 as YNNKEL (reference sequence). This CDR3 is CASSQDREIYGYTF. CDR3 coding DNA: TGTGCCAGCAGCCAAGACAGGGAGATCTATGGCTACACCTTC.

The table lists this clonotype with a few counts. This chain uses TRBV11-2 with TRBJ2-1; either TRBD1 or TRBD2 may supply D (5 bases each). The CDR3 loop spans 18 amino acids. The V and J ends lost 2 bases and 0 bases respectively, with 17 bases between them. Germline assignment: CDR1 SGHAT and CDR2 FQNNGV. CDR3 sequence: CASSLRDAGSISYNEQFF. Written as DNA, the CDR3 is TGTGCCAGCAGCTTACGGGACGCCGGGTCTATCTCCTACAATGAGCAGTTCTTC.

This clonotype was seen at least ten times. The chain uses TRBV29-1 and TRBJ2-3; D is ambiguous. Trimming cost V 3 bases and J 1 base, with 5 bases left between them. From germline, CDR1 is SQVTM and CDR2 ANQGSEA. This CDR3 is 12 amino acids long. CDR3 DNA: TGCAGCGTTGACGGAGGCACAGATACGCAGTATTTT. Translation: CSVDGGTDTQYF.

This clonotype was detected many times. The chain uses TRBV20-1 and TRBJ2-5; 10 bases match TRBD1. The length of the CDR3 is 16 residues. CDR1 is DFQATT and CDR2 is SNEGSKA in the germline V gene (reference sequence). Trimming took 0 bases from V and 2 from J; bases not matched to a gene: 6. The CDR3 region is CSARDPGQGRQETQYF. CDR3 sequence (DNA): TGCAGTGCTAGAGATCCGGGACAGGGGCGGCAAGAGACCCAGTACTTC.

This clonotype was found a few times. The CDR3: CATSPPGAETQYF. The CDR3, as DNA: TGTGCCACCAGCCCCCCTGGGGCGGAGACCCAGTACTTC. This chain connects TRBV15 to TRBJ2-5; D is perhaps TRBD1 (5 bases). With 5 bases removed from V and 5 bases from J, the gap between germline ends came to 12 bases. The length of the CDR3 is 13 residues. CDR1 and CDR2 from the germline V gene are LNHNV and YYDKDF (reference sequence). Full variable domain (missing parts from reference TRBV15 and TRBJ2-5): DAMVIQNPRYQVTQFGKPVTLSCSQTLNHNVMYWYQQKSSQAPKLLFHYYDKDFNNEADTPDNFQSRRPNTSFCFLDIRSPGLGDTAMYLCATSPPGAETQYFGPGTRLLVL.

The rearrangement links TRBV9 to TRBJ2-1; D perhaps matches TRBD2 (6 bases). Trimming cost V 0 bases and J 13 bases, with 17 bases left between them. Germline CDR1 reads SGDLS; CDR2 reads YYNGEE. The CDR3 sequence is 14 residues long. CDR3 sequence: CASSVGTSLETQFF. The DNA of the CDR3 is TGTGCCAGCAGCGTAGGAACTAGCTTGGAGACCCAGTTCTTC.

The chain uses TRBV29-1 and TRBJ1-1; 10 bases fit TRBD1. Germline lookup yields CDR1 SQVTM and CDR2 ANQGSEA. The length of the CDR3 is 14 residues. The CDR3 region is CSARDRGLNTEAFF. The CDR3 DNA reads TGCAGTGCTAGGGACAGGGGCTTGAACACTGAAGCTTTCTTT. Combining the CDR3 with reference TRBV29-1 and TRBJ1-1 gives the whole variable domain SAVISQKPSRDICQRGTSLTIQCQVDSQVTMMFWYRQQPGQSLTLIATANQGSEATYESGFVIDKFPISRPNLTFSTLTVSNMSPEDSSIYLCSARDRGLNTEAFFGQGTRLTVV.

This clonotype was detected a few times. CDR3 sequence reads: CASRLEGETQYF. CDR3 DNA sequence: TGTGCCAGCCGACTAGAGGGGGAGACCCAGTACTTC. This sequence joins TRBV2 and TRBJ2-5; weak D call: TRBD2 (6 bases). This CDR3 has 12 amino acids. V was trimmed by 8 bases and J by 5 bases, leaving 12 bases between them. Germline CDR1 reads SNHLY; CDR2 reads FYNNEI.

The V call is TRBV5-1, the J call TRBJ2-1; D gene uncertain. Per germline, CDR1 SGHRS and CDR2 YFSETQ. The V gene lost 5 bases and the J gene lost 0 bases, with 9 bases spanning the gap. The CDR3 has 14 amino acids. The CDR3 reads CASRESGSYNEQFF. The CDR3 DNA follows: TGCGCCAGCAGGGAGTCCGGCTCCTACAATGAGCAGTTCTTC.

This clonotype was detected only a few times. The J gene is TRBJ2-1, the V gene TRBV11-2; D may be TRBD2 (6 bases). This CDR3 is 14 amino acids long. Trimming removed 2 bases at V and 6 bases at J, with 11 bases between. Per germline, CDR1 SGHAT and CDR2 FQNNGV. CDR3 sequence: CASSLKVAANEQFF. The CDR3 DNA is TGTGCCAGCAGCTTAAAAGTAGCGGCCAATGAGCAGTTCTTC.

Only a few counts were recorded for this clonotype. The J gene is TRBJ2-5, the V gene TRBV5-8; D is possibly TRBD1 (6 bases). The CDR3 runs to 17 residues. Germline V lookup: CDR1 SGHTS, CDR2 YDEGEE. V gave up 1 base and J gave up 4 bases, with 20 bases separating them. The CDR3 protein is CASSLRGRGLSGETQYF. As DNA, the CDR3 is TGTGCCAGCAGCTTGAGGGGCAGGGGTCTCTCGGGAGAGACCCAGTACTTC.

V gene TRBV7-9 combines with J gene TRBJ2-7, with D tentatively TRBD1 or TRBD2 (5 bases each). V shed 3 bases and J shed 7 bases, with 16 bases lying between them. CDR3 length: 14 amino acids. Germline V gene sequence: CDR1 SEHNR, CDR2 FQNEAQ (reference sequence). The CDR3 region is CASSFEGRVQEQYF. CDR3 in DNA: TGTGCCAGCAGCTTCGAGGGCAGGGTCCAGGAGCAGTACTTC.

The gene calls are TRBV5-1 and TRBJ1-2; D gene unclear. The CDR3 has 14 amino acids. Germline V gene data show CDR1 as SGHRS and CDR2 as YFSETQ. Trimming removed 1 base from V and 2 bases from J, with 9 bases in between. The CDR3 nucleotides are TGCGCCAGCAGCTTGTATGGCTCCAACTATGGCTACACCTTC. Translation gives CASSLYGSNYGYTF. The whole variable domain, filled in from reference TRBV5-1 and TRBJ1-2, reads KAGVTQTPRYLIKTRGQQVTLSCSPISGHRSVSWYQQTPGQGLQFLFEYFSETQRNKGNFPGRFSGRQFSNSRSEMNVSTLELGDSALYLCASSLYGSNYGYTFGSGTRLTVV.

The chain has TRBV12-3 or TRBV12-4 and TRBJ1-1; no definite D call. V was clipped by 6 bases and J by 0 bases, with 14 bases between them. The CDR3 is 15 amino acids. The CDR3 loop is CASRAPPGVNTEAFF. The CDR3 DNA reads TGTGCCAGCAGGGCCCCCCCCGGGGTGAACACTGAAGCTTTCTTT.

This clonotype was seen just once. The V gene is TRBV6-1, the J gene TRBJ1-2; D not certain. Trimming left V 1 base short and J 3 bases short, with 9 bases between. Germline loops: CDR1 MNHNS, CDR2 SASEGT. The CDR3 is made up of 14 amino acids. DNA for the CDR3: TGTGCCAGCAGTGAAGGATCGGGAGACTATGGCTACACCTTC. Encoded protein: CASSEGSGDYGYTF.

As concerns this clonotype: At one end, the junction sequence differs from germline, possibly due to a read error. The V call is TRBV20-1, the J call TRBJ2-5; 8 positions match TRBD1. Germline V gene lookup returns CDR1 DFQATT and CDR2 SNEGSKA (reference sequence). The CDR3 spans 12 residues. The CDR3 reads CGATGGQETQYF. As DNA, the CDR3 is TGCGGTGCTACAGGGGGGCAAGAGACCCAGTACTTC.

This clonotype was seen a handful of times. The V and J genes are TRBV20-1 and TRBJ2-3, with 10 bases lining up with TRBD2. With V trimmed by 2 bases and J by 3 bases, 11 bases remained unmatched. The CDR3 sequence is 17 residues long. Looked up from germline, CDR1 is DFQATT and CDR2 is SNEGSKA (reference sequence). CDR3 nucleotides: TGCAGTGCTAGATCGTTGGAGCGGGGGGGCCGTACAGATACGCAGTATTTT. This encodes CSARSLERGGRTDTQYF.

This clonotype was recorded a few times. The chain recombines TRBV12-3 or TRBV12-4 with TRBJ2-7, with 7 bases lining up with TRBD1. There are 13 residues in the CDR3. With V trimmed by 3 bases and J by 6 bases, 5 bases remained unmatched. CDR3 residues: CASSLTGSGEQYF. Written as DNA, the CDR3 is TGTGCCAGCAGTTTGACAGGGTCGGGCGAGCAGTACTTC.

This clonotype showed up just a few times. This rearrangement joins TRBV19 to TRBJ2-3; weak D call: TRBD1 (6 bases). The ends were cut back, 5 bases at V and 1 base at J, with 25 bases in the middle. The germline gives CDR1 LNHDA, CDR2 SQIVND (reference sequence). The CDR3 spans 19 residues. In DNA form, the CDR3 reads TGTGCCAGTAGTTACCCCCCAGGGGTAGCCCTTGTGGGCACAGATACGCAGTATTTT. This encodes CASSYPPGVALVGTDTQYF.